One sample yielded the 24 T cell receptor beta chains listed below, sequenced in a study of blood T cell repertoires in COVID-19. Sequencing was performed with immunoSEQ multiplex PCR; in TCRdb, only in-frame clones are kept and a portion is missing. The data contain about 55,000 clones, approximately 90% of them singletons. Material for sequencing was peripheral blood. The source of these receptors is a man in his forties or fifties with acute or convalescent COVID-19.

Only a few counts were recorded for this clone. The chain carries TRBV4-1 and TRBJ2-2; the match to TRBD2 covers 11 bases. Germline CDR1 and CDR2: MGHRA and YSYEKL. Trimming at V came to 4 bases and at J to 0 bases, leaving 10 bases not matched to a gene. This CDR3 is 19 amino acids long. Here the CDR3 reads CASSRPSLLAGANTGELFF. CDR3 sequence (DNA): TGCGCCAGCAGCCGACCGAGCCTACTAGCGGGAGCGAACACCGGGGAGCTGTTTTTT.

The chain links TRBV18 to TRBJ2-1; 10 bases map to TRBD2. Germline values: CDR1 KGHSH, CDR2 LQKENI. J gave up 8 bases and V 6 bases, and 4 bases lay outside the gene matches. The CDR3 runs to 13 residues. The CDR3 sequence: CASSPGTSDEQFF. In DNA, the CDR3 is TGTGCCAGCTCTCCCGGGACTAGCGATGAGCAGTTCTTC.

The chain couples TRBV24-1 to TRBJ2-1; 10 bases agree with TRBD2. The trim removed 3 bases at V and 7 bases at J, leaving 5 bases unmatched. The CDR3 is made up of 15 amino acids. Per germline, CDR1 KGHDR and CDR2 SFDVKD. The CDR3 loop reads CATSDTQREGNEQFF. CDR3 nucleotides: TGTGCCACCAGTGATACCCAGCGGGAGGGTAATGAGCAGTTCTTC.

The chain is built from TRBV20-1 and TRBJ2-7; maybe TRBD2 (6 bases). V was trimmed by 3 bases and J by 5 bases, leaving 11 bases between them. Germline CDR1 reads DFQATT; CDR2 reads SNEGSKA (reference sequence). The CDR3 has 12 amino acids. This CDR3 is CSASSGVHEQYF. The CDR3, as DNA: TGCAGTGCTAGTAGCGGAGTCCACGAGCAGTACTTC.

The V call is TRBV24-1, the J call TRBJ2-7, with TRBD1 matching over 8 bases. V lost 1 base to trimming and J lost 3 bases; unmatched junction nucleotides: 7. Germline-derived CDR1 and CDR2 are KGHDR and SFDVKD. This CDR3 spans 16 amino acids. The CDR3 sequence is CATSDFKTGVGYEQYF. CDR3 DNA sequence: TGTGCCACCAGTGATTTCAAGACAGGGGTCGGCTACGAGCAGTACTTC.

The J gene is TRBJ2-1, the V gene TRBV9; 9 nucleotides match TRBD2. The CDR3 has 16 amino acids. CDR1 is SGDLS, CDR2 YYNGEE, per germline. V lost 4 bases to trimming and J lost 7 bases; unmatched junction nucleotides: 12. Written as DNA, the CDR3 is TGTGCCAGCAGCACCGGGCCGGGACTAGCTTGGAATGAGCAGTTCTTC. It translates to CASSTGPGLAWNEQFF.

The V gene is TRBV5-4, the J gene TRBJ2-1, with TRBD2 matching 7 bases. Looked up from germline, CDR1 is SGHNT and CDR2 is YYREEE (reference sequence). The V segment lost 0 bases and the J segment 4 bases; nucleotides outside the gene matches: 7. The CDR3 sequence is 16 residues long. Here the CDR3 reads CASSLGASGQYNEQFF. The CDR3, as DNA: TGTGCCAGCAGCTTGGGGGCTAGCGGACAATACAATGAGCAGTTCTTC.

The V call is TRBV25-1, the J call TRBJ2-3; D gene ambiguous. Germline CDR1 and CDR2: MGHDK and SYGVNS. The germline V and J ends were trimmed by 11 bases and 1 base, with 19 bases remaining between them. This CDR3 comprises 15 residues. CDR3 residues: CAARKAELGTDTQYF. CDR3 sequence (DNA): TGTGCCGCCAGGAAGGCAGAGCTGGGCACAGATACGCAGTATTTT.

The CDR3 DNA is TGCGCCAGCAGCCTCGAGTCCGCGGGGGCTGGCTACACCTTC. Translation gives CASSLESAGAGYTF. This sequence joins TRBV5-1 and TRBJ1-2, with a possible D match to TRBD1 (6 bases). Germline CDR1 reads SGHRS; CDR2 reads YFSETQ. Trimming removed 4 bases from V and 7 bases from J, with 17 bases in between. This CDR3 comprises 14 residues.

The chain combines TRBV2 with TRBJ2-7; the match to TRBD1 covers 10 bases. This CDR3 comprises 15 residues. The ends lost 5 bases at V and 6 bases at J; junction bases unmatched: 10. Germline V lookup: CDR1 SNHLY, CDR2 FYNNEI. This CDR3 reads CASSTRTGGSGEQYF. For the CDR3, the DNA is TGTGCCAGCAGTACCCGGACAGGGGGAAGTGGCGAGCAGTACTTC.

The chain links TRBV5-1 to TRBJ1-1; D gene ambiguous. The V end lost 0 bases, the J end lost 7 bases, and 13 bases lay between the germline ends. The CDR3 consists of 14 residues. Germline V gene sequence: CDR1 SGHRS, CDR2 YFSETQ. The CDR3 nucleotides are TGCGCCAGCAGCTTGGAAAATGAAGGACTTGAAGCTTTCTTT. It codes for CASSLENEGLEAFF. Complete variable domain (other parts from reference TRBV5-1 and TRBJ1-1): KAGVTQTPRYLIKTRGQQVTLSCSPISGHRSVSWYQQTPGQGLQFLFEYFSETQRNKGNFPGRFSGRQFSNSRSEMNVSTLELGDSALYLCASSLENEGLEAFFGQGTRLTVV.

The chain uses TRBV7-2 and TRBJ2-1; 13 bases line up with TRBD2. The junction had 8 bases not matched to a gene; V was cut back by 1 base and J by 8 bases. The CDR3 spans 17 residues. Germline V CDR1 and CDR2: SGHTA, FQGNSA. The DNA of the CDR3 is TGTGCCAGCAGCTTAGGTATCGGACTAGCGGGAGAGGATGAGCAGTTCTTC. This encodes CASSLGIGLAGEDEQFF.

The chain has TRBV29-1 and TRBJ1-1; no definite D call. The CDR3 consists of 12 residues. Germline V gives CDR1 SQVTM, CDR2 ANQGSEA. V was trimmed by 7 bases and J by 2 bases, leaving 11 bases between them. The CDR3 is CSAGTYNTEAFF. The CDR3 coding sequence is TGCAGCGCCGGCACCTACAACACTGAAGCTTTCTTT.

CDR3 nucleotides: TGTGCCAGCAGCCTCTGGACTAGCGGGAGGGGGTATGAGCAGTTCTTC. It translates to CASSLWTSGRGYEQFF. V is TRBV5-6 and J is TRBJ2-1; 15 positions agree with TRBD2. From germline, CDR1 is SGHDT and CDR2 YYEEEE. J was trimmed by 8 bases and V by 4 bases; bases with no gene match: 7. The CDR3 loop spans 16 amino acids.

The gene calls are TRBV5-5 and TRBJ2-1; 11 bases map to TRBD2. Germline lookup yields CDR1 SGHKS and CDR2 YYEKEE (reference sequence). This CDR3 has 16 amino acids. The V gene end was trimmed by 0 bases and the J gene end by 3 bases; junction bases not matched to a gene: 2. As DNA, the CDR3 is TGTGCCAGCAGCTTGGGTGGGACTAGCGGCTACAATGAGCAGTTCTTC. Translated: CASSLGGTSGYNEQFF. The entire variable domain, with the rest obtained from reference TRBV5-5 and TRBJ2-1, is as follows: DAGVTQSPTHLIKTRGQQVTLRCSPISGHKSVSWYQQVLGQGPQFIFQYYEKEERGRGNFPDRFSARQFPNYSSELNVNALLLGDSALYLCASSLGGTSGYNEQFFGPGTRLTVL.

The chain uses TRBV2 and TRBJ1-1; D ambiguous. This CDR3 comprises 16 residues. Trimming cost V 0 bases and J 0 bases, with 11 bases left between them. Germline values: CDR1 SNHLY, CDR2 FYNNEI. This CDR3 is CASSEARGRVNTEAFF. CDR3 DNA: TGTGCCAGCAGTGAAGCGCGAGGGAGGGTGAACACTGAAGCTTTCTTT.

A single count supports this clone. The chain links TRBV5-6 to TRBJ1-3, with unresolved D. Trimming cost V 4 bases and J 0 bases, with 8 bases left between them. Germline V gene data show CDR1 as SGHDT and CDR2 as YYEEEE. The CDR3 length is 14 residues. The CDR3 spells CASSPQNSGNTIYF. In nucleotides, the CDR3 is TGTGCCAGCAGCCCTCAGAACTCTGGAAACACCATATATTTT.

This clone was detected only once. This rearrangement joins TRBV21-1 to TRBJ1-5. TRBV21-1 represents a pseudogene. This CDR3 comprises 16 residues. The DNA of the CDR3 is TGTGCCAGCAGCGGACCTGTGCGGGACCTAGATCAGCCCCAGCATTTT. Protein product: CASSGPVRDLDQPQHF.

The rearrangement joins TRBV11-2 to TRBJ2-1; D gene unclear. Germline CDR1 is SGHAT and CDR2 is FQNNGV. Trimming took 0 bases from V and 3 from J, leaving 9 bases between them. The CDR3 is 15 amino acids. CDR3 in amino acids: CASSLEATYYNEQFF. CDR3 DNA sequence: TGTGCCAGCAGCTTAGAGGCCACATACTACAATGAGCAGTTCTTC. Drawing the rest from reference TRBV11-2 and TRBJ2-1, the complete variable domain is EAGVAQSPRYKIIEKRQSVAFWCNPISGHATLYWYQQILGQGPKLLIQFQNNGVVDDSQLPKDRFSAERLKGVDSTLKIQPAKLEDSAVYLCASSLEATYYNEQFFGPGTRLTVL.

This sequence joins TRBV30 and TRBJ1-3; D is undetermined. V shed 2 bases and J shed 5 bases, with 10 bases lying between them. This CDR3 has 13 amino acids. CDR1 and CDR2 from the germline V gene are GTSNPN and SVGIG (reference sequence). This CDR3 reads CAWSPAGRNTIYF. CDR3 bases: TGTGCCTGGAGTCCCGCGGGCCGAAACACCATATATTTT.

V usage is TRBV7-9 and J usage is TRBJ2-7; 9 bases line up with TRBD2. This CDR3 has 15 amino acids. Per germline, CDR1 SEHNR and CDR2 FQNEAQ (reference sequence). J was trimmed by 3 bases and V by 1 base; bases with no gene match: 4. CDR3 in amino acids: CASSLGLAGIYEQYF. The DNA of the CDR3 is TGTGCCAGCAGCTTAGGTCTAGCGGGAATCTACGAGCAGTACTTC.

This chain connects TRBV12-3 or TRBV12-4 to TRBJ1-2, with D possibly matching TRBD1 (6 bases). Trimming left V 6 bases short and J 2 bases short, with 7 bases between. The CDR3 extends over 12 amino acids. DNA of the CDR3: TGTGCCAGCAGGCAGGGGAACTATGGCTACACCTTC. Its protein is CASRQGNYGYTF.

The chain recombines TRBV11-3 with TRBJ2-3; 9 bases fit TRBD2. CDR1 SGHNT and CDR2 YENEEA come from the germline V gene. Losses at the gene ends were 1 base for V and 8 bases for J; bases not matched to a gene: 7. CDR3 length: 15 amino acids. CDR3 loop: CASSLGREGRGTQYF. In DNA, the CDR3 is TGTGCCAGCAGCTTAGGGCGGGAGGGCCGAGGTACGCAGTATTTT.

The rearrangement links TRBV6-5 to TRBJ2-1; D is possibly TRBD2 (5 bases). The CDR3 loop spans 14 amino acids. V dropped 7 bases and J dropped 0 bases, with 10 bases sitting between them. Germline values: CDR1 MNHEY, CDR2 SVGAGI. CDR3 nucleotide sequence: TGTGCCAGCATCGAGGGCCCCTCCTACAATGAGCAGTTCTTC. It yields the protein CASIEGPSYNEQFF.